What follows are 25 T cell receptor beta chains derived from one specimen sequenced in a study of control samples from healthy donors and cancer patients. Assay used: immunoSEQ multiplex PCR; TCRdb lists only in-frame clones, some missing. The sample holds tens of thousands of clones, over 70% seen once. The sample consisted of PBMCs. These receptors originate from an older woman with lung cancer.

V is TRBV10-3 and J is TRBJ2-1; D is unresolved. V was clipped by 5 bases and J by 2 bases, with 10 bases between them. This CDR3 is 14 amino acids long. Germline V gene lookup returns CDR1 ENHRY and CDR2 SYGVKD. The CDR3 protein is CAISFQGAYNEQFF. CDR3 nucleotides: TGTGCCATCAGTTTCCAAGGAGCCTACAATGAGCAGTTCTTC.

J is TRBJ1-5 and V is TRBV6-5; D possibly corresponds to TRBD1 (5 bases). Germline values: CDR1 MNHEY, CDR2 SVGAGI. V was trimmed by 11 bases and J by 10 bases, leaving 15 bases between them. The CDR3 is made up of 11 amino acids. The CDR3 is CAGPQGGPQHF. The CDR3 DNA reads TGTGCCGGACCCCAGGGCGGTCCCCAGCATTTT.

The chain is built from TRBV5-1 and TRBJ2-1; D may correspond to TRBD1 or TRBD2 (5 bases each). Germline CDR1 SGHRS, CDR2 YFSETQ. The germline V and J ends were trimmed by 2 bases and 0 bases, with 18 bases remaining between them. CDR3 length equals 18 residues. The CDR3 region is CASSLSIRDGSSYNEQFF. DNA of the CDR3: TGCGCCAGCAGCTTATCAATACGGGACGGTAGCTCCTACAATGAGCAGTTCTTC. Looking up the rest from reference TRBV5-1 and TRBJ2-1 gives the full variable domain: KAGVTQTPRYLIKTRGQQVTLSCSPISGHRSVSWYQQTPGQGLQFLFEYFSETQRNKGNFPGRFSGRQFSNSRSEMNVSTLELGDSALYLCASSLSIRDGSSYNEQFFGPGTRLTVL.

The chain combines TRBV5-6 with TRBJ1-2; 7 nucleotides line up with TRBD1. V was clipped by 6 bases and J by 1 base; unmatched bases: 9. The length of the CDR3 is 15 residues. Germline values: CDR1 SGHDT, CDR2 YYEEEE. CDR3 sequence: CASTQLTGINYGYTF. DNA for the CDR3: TGTGCCAGCACCCAACTGACAGGGATTAACTATGGCTACACCTTC. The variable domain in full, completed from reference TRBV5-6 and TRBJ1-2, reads DAGVTQSPTHLIKTRGQQVTLRCSPKSGHDTVSWYQQALGQGPQFIFQYYEEEERQRGNFPDRFSGHQFPNYSSELNVNALLLGDSALYLCASTQLTGINYGYTFGSGTRLTVV.

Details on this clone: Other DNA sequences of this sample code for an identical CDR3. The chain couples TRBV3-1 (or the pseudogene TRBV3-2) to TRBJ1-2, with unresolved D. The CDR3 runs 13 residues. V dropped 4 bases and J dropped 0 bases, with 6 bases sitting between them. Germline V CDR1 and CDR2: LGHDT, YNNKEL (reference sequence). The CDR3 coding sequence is TGTGCCAGCAGCCTTGGTGCTAACTATGGCTACACCTTC. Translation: CASSLGANYGYTF.

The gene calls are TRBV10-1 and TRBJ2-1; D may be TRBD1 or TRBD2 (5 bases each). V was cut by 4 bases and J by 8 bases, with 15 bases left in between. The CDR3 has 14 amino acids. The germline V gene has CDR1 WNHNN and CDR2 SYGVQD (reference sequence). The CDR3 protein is CASSVAGSRDEQFF. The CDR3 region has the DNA TGCGCCAGCAGTGTTGCAGGGTCGAGGGATGAGCAGTTCTTC.

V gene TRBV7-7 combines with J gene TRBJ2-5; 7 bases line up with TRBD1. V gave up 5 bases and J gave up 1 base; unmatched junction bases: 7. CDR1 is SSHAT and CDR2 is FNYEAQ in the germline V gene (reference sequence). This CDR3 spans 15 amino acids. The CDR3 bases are TGTGCCAGCAGCCCCCGACAGGGAATCCAAGAGACCCAGTACTTC. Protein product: CASSPRQGIQETQYF.

CDR3 sequence (DNA): TGCGCCAGCAGCCCTACTGGGAACACTGAAGCTTTCTTT. It specifies CASSPTGNTEAFF. J is TRBJ1-1 and V is TRBV5-1; no firm D call. Germline lookup yields CDR1 SGHRS and CDR2 YFSETQ. The CDR3 has 13 amino acids. Trimming took 4 bases from V and 1 from J, leaving 8 bases between them.

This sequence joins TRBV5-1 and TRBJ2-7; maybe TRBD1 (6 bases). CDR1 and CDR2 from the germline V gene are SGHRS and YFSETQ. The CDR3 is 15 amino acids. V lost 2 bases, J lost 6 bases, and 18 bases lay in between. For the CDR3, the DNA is TGCGCCAGCAGCTTACCCCGACCCACAGGGCTCGAGCAGTACTTC. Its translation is CASSLPRPTGLEQYF.

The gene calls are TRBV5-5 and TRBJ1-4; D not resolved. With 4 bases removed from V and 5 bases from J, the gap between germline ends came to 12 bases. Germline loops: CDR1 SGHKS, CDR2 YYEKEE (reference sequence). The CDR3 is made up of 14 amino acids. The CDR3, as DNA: TGTGCCAGCAGCCGCCCGGGCCAGAATGAAAAACTGTTTTTT. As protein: CASSRPGQNEKLFF.

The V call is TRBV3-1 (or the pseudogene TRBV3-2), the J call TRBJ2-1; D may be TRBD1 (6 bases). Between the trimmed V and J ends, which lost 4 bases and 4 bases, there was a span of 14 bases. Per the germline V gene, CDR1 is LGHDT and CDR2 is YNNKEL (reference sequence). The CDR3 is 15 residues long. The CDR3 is CASSRSGQIYNEQFF. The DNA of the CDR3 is TGTGCCAGCAGCCGATCCGGACAGATTTACAATGAGCAGTTCTTC.

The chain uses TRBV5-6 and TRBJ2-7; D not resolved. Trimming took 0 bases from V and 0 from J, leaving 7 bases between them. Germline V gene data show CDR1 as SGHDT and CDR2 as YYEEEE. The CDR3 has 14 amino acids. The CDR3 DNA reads TGTGCCAGCAGCTTGGAAAGAAACTCCTACGAGCAGTACTTC. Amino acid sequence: CASSLERNSYEQYF. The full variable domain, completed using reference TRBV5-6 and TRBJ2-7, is DAGVTQSPTHLIKTRGQQVTLRCSPKSGHDTVSWYQQALGQGPQFIFQYYEEEERQRGNFPDRFSGHQFPNYSSELNVNALLLGDSALYLCASSLERNSYEQYFGPGTRLTVT.

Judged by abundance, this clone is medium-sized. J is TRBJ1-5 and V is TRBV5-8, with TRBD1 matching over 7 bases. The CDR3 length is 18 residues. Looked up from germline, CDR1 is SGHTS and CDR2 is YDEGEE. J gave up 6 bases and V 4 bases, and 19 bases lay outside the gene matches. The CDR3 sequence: CASSLGFLDRVSSQPQHF. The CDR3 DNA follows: TGTGCCAGCAGCCTGGGGTTCTTAGACAGGGTTTCATCTCAGCCCCAGCATTTT.

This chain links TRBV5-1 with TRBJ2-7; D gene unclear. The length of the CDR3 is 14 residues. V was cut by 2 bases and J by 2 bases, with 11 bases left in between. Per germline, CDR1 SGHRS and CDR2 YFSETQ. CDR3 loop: CASSLGQETYEQYF. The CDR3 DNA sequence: TGCGCCAGCAGCTTAGGGCAGGAAACCTACGAGCAGTACTTC.

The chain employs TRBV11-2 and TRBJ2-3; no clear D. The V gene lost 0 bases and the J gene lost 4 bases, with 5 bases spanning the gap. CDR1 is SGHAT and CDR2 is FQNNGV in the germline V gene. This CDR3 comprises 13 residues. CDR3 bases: TGTGCCAGCAGCTTAGAGGCTGCAGATACGCAGTATTTT. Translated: CASSLEAADTQYF.

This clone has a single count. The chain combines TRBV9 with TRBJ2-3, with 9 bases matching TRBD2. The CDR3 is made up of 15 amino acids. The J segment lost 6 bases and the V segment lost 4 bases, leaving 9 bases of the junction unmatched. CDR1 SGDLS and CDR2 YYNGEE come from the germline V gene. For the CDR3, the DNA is TGTGCCAGCAGCCCCCAGGGGACTAGCTGGGATACGCAGTATTTT. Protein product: CASSPQGTSWDTQYF.

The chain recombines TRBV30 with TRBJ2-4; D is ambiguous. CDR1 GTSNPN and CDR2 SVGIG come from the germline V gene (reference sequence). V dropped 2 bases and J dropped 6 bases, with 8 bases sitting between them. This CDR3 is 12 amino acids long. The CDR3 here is CAWSPPGNIQYF. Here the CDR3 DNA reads TGTGCCTGGAGTCCTCCGGGAAACATTCAGTACTTC. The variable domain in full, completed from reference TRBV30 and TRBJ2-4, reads SQTIHQWPATLVQPVGSPLSLECTVEGTSNPNLYWYRQAAGRGLQLLFYSVGIGQISSEVPQNLSASRPQDRQFILSSKKLLLSDSGFYLCAWSPPGNIQYFGAGTRLSVL.

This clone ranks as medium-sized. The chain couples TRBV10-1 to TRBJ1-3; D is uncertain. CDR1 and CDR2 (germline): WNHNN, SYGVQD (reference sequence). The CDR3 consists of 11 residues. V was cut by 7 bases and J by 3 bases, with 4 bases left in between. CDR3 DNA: TGCGCCAGCATAGATGGAAACACCATATATTTT. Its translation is CASIDGNTIYF.

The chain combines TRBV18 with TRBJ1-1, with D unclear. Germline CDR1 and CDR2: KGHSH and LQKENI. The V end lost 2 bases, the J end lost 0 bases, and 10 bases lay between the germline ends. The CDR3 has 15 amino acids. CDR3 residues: CASSPKTIMNTEAFF. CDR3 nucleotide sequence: TGTGCCAGCTCACCAAAGACAATCATGAACACTGAAGCTTTCTTT.

Here the CDR3 DNA reads TGTGCCAGCACAAGTGGGGAAAGGAACACTGAAGCTTTCTTT. Its protein product is CASTSGERNTEAFF. The rearrangement joins TRBV9 to TRBJ1-1; D is ambiguous. V shed 6 bases and J shed 1 base, with 13 bases lying between them. Germline lookup yields CDR1 SGDLS and CDR2 YYNGEE. CDR3 length equals 14 residues.

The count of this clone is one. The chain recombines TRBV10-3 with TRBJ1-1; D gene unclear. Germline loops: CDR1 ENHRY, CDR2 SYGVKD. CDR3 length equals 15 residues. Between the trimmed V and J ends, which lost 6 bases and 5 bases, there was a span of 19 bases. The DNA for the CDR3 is TGTGCCATCAGGATGGACCTCTACCCCGGAACTGAAGCTTTCTTT. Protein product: CAIRMDLYPGTEAFF.

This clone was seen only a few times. The chain's CDR3 is CASSAPGANQPQHF. CDR3 coding DNA: TGTGCCAGCAGCGCCCCTGGGGCGAATCAGCCCCAGCATTTT. V gene TRBV7-9 combines with J gene TRBJ1-5, with D possibly being TRBD1 (5 bases). Trimming removed 5 bases from V and 4 bases from J, with 12 bases in between. The CDR3 is 14 amino acids. Germline CDR1 SEHNR, CDR2 FQNEAQ (reference sequence).

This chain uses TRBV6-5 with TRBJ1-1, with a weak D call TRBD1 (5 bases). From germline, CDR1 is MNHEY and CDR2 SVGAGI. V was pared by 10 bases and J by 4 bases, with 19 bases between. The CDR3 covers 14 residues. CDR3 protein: CATRNSGFGTEAFF. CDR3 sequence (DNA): TGTGCCACCCGAAATTCAGGGTTTGGCACTGAAGCTTTCTTT.

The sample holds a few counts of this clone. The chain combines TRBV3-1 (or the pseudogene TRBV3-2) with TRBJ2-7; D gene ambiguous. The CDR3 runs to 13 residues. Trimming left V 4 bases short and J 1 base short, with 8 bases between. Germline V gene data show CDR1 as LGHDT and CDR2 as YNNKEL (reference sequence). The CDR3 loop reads CASSLGRSYEQYF. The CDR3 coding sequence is TGTGCCAGCAGCCTTGGACGGTCCTACGAGCAGTACTTC.

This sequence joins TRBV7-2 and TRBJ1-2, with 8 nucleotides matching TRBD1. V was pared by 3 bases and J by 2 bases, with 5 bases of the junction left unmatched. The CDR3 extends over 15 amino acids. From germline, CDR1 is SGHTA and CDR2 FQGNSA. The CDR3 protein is CASSFQGARNYGYTF. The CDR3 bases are TGTGCCAGCAGCTTCCAGGGGGCGCGGAACTATGGCTACACCTTC.